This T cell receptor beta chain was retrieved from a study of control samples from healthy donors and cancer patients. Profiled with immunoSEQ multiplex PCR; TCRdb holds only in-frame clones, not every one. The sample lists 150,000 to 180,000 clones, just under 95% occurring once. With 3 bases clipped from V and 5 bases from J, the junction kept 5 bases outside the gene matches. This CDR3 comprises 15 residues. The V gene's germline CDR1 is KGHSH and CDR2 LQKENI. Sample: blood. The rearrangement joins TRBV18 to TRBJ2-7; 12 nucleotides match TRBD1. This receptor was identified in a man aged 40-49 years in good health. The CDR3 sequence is CASSPGTGGLDEQYF. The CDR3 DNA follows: TGTGCCAGCTCACCGGGGACAGGGGGCCTCGACGAGCAGTACTTC.